Following are 12 T cell receptor beta chains from one sample sequenced in a study of blood T cell repertoires in COVID-19. Clones were sequenced by immunoSEQ multiplex PCR, and TCRdb holds only the in-frame ones, with some missing. The sample has about 80,000 clones, about 91% seen once; the top ten hold 6.5% to 8.5%. The specimen was peripheral blood. The receptors were sampled from a woman over 75 with acute or convalescent COVID-19.

In this sample, this clone turned up once. This chain connects TRBV5-5 to TRBJ2-7, with TRBD1 matching over 9 bases. CDR3 length: 14 amino acids. V lost 6 bases, J lost 5 bases, and 9 bases stayed unmatched. Germline V gives CDR1 SGHKS, CDR2 YYEKEE (reference sequence). The CDR3 DNA sequence: TGTGCCAGCACAAAACAGGGGGCTTCCAACGAGCAGTACTTC. It codes for CASTKQGASNEQYF. Full variable domain (rest looked up from reference TRBV5-5 and TRBJ2-7): DAGVTQSPTHLIKTRGQQVTLRCSPISGHKSVSWYQQVLGQGPQFIFQYYEKEERGRGNFPDRFSARQFPNYSSELNVNALLLGDSALYLCASTKQGASNEQYFGPGTRLTVT.

The rearrangement uses TRBV14 and TRBJ1-3, with a weak D call TRBD1 (6 bases). The CDR3 is 15 residues long. V lost 4 bases and J lost 4, with 14 bases in between. Germline V CDR1 and CDR2: SGHDN, FVKESK. For the CDR3, the DNA is TGTGCCAGCAGCCGATCCGGGACATTGGGAAACACCATATATTTT. This encodes CASSRSGTLGNTIYF.

The genes are TRBV2 and TRBJ1-2, with TRBD1 identical over 9 bases. The length of the CDR3 is 12 residues. Germline V lookup: CDR1 SNHLY, CDR2 FYNNEI. Trimming removed 8 bases from V and 6 bases from J; junction bases left unmatched: 4. CDR3 in amino acids: CASGQGRDGYTF. As DNA, the CDR3 is TGTGCCAGCGGACAGGGGCGGGATGGCTACACCTTC.

The chain links TRBV19 to TRBJ1-3, with a weak D call TRBD1 (5 bases). V lost 3 bases, J lost 4 bases, and 16 bases lay in between. There are 16 residues in the CDR3. Germline values: CDR1 LNHDA, CDR2 SQIVND (reference sequence). CDR3: CASSIRGKYAGNTIYF. In DNA form, the CDR3 reads TGTGCCAGTAGTATTCGGGGGAAGTACGCCGGAAACACCATATATTTT.

The V and J genes are TRBV19 and TRBJ1-1; 9 bases line up with TRBD1. J was trimmed by 6 bases and V by 10 bases; bases with no gene match: 9. The CDR3 totals 13 residues. CDR1 is LNHDA and CDR2 is SQIVND in the germline V gene (reference sequence). The CDR3 DNA follows: TGTGCCACTAGGACAGGGGTATTACCTGAAGCTTTCTTT. This codes for CATRTGVLPEAFF.

The rearrangement links TRBV15 to TRBJ1-1, with D possibly matching TRBD1 (6 bases). Germline assignment: CDR1 LNHNV and CDR2 YYDKDF (reference sequence). The CDR3 loop spans 15 amino acids. V lost 3 bases and J lost 7, with 18 bases in between. The CDR3 nucleotides are TGTGCCACCAGCAGCGGAGACAGGCATAGATTTGAAGCTTTCTTT. This gives the protein CATSSGDRHRFEAFF.

The chain combines TRBV19 with TRBJ1-6; D is ambiguous. CDR1 and CDR2 (germline): LNHDA, SQIVND (reference sequence). With 7 bases removed from V and 4 bases from J, the gap between germline ends came to 11 bases. This CDR3 has 14 amino acids. The CDR3 nucleotides are TGTGCCAGTAAGGAGAGCGGGTATAATTCACCCCTCCACTTT. Translating it yields CASKESGYNSPLHF. The full variable domain, in which reference TRBV19 and TRBJ1-6 provide the parts outside the CDR3, is DGGITQSPKYLFRKEGQNVTLSCEQNLNHDAMYWYRQDPGQGLRLIYYSQIVNDFQKGDIAEGYSVSREKKESFPLTVTSAQKNPTAFYLCASKESGYNSPLHFGNGTRLTVT.

The count of this clone is one. This rearrangement joins TRBV19 to TRBJ1-5, with TRBD1 as a possible D gene (6 bases). The CDR3 spans 16 residues. Trimming shortened V by 1 base and J by 7 bases, and 17 bases separated the two germline ends. Looked up from germline, CDR1 is LNHDA and CDR2 is SQIVND (reference sequence). The CDR3 loop is CASSIAWGPSTQPQHF. The CDR3 DNA sequence: TGTGCCAGTAGTATAGCATGGGGGCCGTCCACCCAGCCCCAGCATTTT.

V gene TRBV6-2 or TRBV6-3 combines with J gene TRBJ2-4; 15 bases agree with TRBD2. CDR3 length: 16 residues. CDR1 and CDR2 from the germline V gene are MNHEY and SVGEGT. V lost 6 bases and J lost 6; bases outside the gene matches: 6. The CDR3 DNA reads as TGTGCCAGCAGCCGGACTAGCGGGGGGGGCAGAAACATTCAGTACTTC. Its protein is CASSRTSGGGRNIQYF.

The chain employs TRBV5-6 and TRBJ1-2; the match to TRBD1 covers 7 bases. The germline V gene encodes CDR1 SGHDT and CDR2 YYEEEE. With 3 bases clipped from V and 2 bases from J, the junction kept 4 bases outside the gene matches. The CDR3 has 14 residues. The DNA for the CDR3 is TGTGCCAGCAGCTCCCTACAGGGGAACTATGGCTACACCTTC. It encodes CASSSLQGNYGYTF.

This chain connects TRBV6-5 to TRBJ1-1, with TRBD1 matching over 8 bases. Germline V gives CDR1 MNHEY, CDR2 SVGAGI. V trimming: 3 bases; J trimming: 4 bases; junction bases outside the gene matches: 7. The CDR3 sequence is 15 residues long. The CDR3 sequence is CASSYQGQGATEAFF. CDR3 nucleotide sequence: TGTGCCAGCAGTTATCAAGGACAGGGCGCCACTGAAGCTTTCTTT.

As regards this clone: This specimen includes other DNA sequences encoding the same CDR3. The chain employs TRBV2 and TRBJ1-2, with 12 bases lining up with TRBD1. CDR3 size: 14 residues. J lost 2 bases, V lost 6 bases, and 1 base had no gene match. CDR1 SNHLY and CDR2 FYNNEI come from the germline V gene. The CDR3 loop reads CASRGTGGNYGYTF. The CDR3 bases are TGTGCCAGCAGGGGGACAGGGGGCAACTATGGCTACACCTTC. Filled out from reference TRBV2 and TRBJ1-2, the complete variable domain reads EPEVTQTPSHQVTQMGQEVILRCVPISNHLYFYWYRQILGQKVEFLVSFYNNEISEKSEIFDDQFSVERPDGSNFTLKIRSTKLEDSAMYFCASRGTGGNYGYTFGSGTRLTVV.